This T cell receptor beta chain came from a study of blood T cells in healthy people across ages. The authors ran a second PCR of about 6 to 12 cycles using a sample-barcoded 5' primer and a J-beta primer mix. Each cDNA was tagged by a template-switch adaptor containing 12 random nucleotides. TCRdb itself ran the 5' RACE reads through MiXCR, one entry per CDR3 protein. The sample has about 970,000 distinct CDR3 sequences; roughly 51% are singletons. Germline V gene sequence: CDR1 MNHEY, CDR2 SVGAGI. The CDR3 has 15 residues. V lost 6 bases and J 6 bases, leaving 18 bases between the germline ends. Each sample yielded at least 6 micrograms of PBMC total RNA.

The clonotype comes from a woman aged 60-75 years in good health. The chain uses TRBV6-5 and TRBJ2-1; a weak D match, TRBD2 (6 bases). The sequenced material came from blood. The CDR3 sequence: CASSRQTRIPNEQFF. The CDR3 DNA sequence: TGTGCCAGCAGCCGACAGACTAGGATCCCCAATGAGCAGTTCTTC.